Listed below are T cell receptor beta chains from one sample, sequenced in a study of monozygotic twins with inflammatory bowel disease. TCRdb reprocessed the 5' RACE reads and stores each CDR3 protein as one record, lacking DNA. The specimen's table records around 150,000 distinct CDR3 sequences. Sequenced material: blood. Receptors were obtained from a human donor with ulcerative colitis or Crohn's disease, or a healthy co-twin of an affected twin (not recorded which). The CDR3 runs from the conserved cysteine through the conserved F or W. The listing skips clone size in some rows; elsewhere it reads once, few, many or a size class.

j_call clone_size v_call cdr3_aa
TRBJ2-5 . TRBV5-1 CASSPGQTQETQYF
TRBJ1-4 . TRBV12-3/TRBV12-4 CASSPGQATNEKLFF
TRBJ2-1 . TRBV11-2 CASSFGGPRNEQFF
TRBJ2-3 . TRBV12-3/TRBV12-4 CASSSQTSGRNLEQYF
TRBJ2-1 . TRBV29-1 CSVEDRRSSYNEQFF
TRBJ2-1 . TRBV5-4 CASSSRQDSYNEQFF
TRBJ2-7 . TRBV18 CGSSSTPSGGNEQYF
TRBJ2-7 . TRBV12-3/TRBV12-4 CASSPRGAKSSYEQYF
TRBJ2-3 . TRBV7-2 CASSRSQAQDTQYF
TRBJ2-3 . TRBV20-1 CSARRLDTQYF
TRBJ2-5 . TRBV5-1 CASSHDRDQETQYF
TRBJ1-6 . TRBV12-3/TRBV12-4 CASEDRGRNSPLHF
TRBJ1-5 . TRBV12-3/TRBV12-4 CASSPTGVQPQHF
TRBJ2-7 . TRBV20-1 CSAGAPYITHEQYF
TRBJ1-1 . TRBV4-1 CASSRDPTGRAFF
TRBJ2-7 . TRBV7-2 CASSRGASYEQYF
TRBJ2-3 . TRBV5-4 CASSLGGRSTDTQYF
TRBJ2-3 . TRBV18 CASSPSRQGAADTQYF
TRBJ2-1 . TRBV5-1 CASSLGPSYQGGDNEQFF
TRBJ2-3 . TRBV7-9 CARGGGPTDTQYF
TRBJ1-6 . TRBV28 CASNLSGTNYF
TRBJ1-2 . TRBV12-5 CASGWGRVDGYTF
TRBJ1-1 . TRBV4-1 CASSQSSAIRFDTEAFF
TRBJ2-1 . TRBV12-3/TRBV12-4 CASSLEAQINEQFF
TRBJ2-2 . TRBV6-5 CASSFLAGGEAGELFF
TRBJ2-4 . TRBV3-1 CASSLAGVGSKNIQYF
TRBJ2-3 . TRBV7-2 CASSFRGLGTDTQYF
TRBJ1-1 . TRBV6-1 CATSKTGAILTEAFF
TRBJ2-1 . TRBV7-2 CASSLVRLMNEQFF
TRBJ2-3 . TRBV7-9 CATGTSPDTQYF
TRBJ2-7 . TRBV5-6 CASSFQFVGPGHTYEQYF
TRBJ2-1 . TRBV29-1 CSAAGRGIARNEQFF
TRBJ2-2 . TRBV7-2 CASSLELDTGELFF
TRBJ1-1 . TRBV5-5 CASSWWTVNTEAFF
TRBJ2-1 . TRBV7-2 CASSSSRVSHNEQFF
TRBJ2-3 medium-sized TRBV20-1 CSARDPGGTDTQYF
TRBJ2-7 . TRBV5-1 CASSLDPDLISYEQYF
TRBJ2-3 . TRBV28 CASTSGAGEADTQYF
TRBJ2-4 . TRBV12-3/TRBV12-4 CASSLVSLRPDRAKNIQYF
TRBJ2-1 . TRBV20-1 CSAVLYNEQFF
TRBJ1-4 . TRBV12-3/TRBV12-4 CASSPRQGANEKLFF
TRBJ2-5 . TRBV7-3 CASSLQGRGETQYF